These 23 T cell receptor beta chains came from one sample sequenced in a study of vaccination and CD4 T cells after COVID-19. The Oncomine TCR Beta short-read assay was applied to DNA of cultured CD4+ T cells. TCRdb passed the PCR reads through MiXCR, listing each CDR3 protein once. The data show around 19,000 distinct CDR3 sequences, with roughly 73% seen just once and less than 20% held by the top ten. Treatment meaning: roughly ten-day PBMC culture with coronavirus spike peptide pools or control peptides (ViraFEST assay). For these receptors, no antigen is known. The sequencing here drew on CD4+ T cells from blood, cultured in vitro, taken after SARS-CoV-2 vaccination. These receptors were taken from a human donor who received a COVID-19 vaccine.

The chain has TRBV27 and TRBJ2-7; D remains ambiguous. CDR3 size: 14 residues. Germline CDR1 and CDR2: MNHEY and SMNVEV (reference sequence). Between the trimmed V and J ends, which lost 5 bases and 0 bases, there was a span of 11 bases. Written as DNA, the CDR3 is TGTGCCAGCAGTCTACCACTCTCCTCCTACGAGCAGTACTTC. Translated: CASSLPLSSYEQYF.

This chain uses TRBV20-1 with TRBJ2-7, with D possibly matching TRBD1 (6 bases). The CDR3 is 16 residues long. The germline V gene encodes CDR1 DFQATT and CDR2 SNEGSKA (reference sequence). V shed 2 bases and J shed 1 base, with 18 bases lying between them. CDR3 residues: CSARPSRTGHSYEQYF. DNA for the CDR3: TGCAGTGCTAGACCTTCTCGGACGGGACATTCCTACGAGCAGTACTTC.

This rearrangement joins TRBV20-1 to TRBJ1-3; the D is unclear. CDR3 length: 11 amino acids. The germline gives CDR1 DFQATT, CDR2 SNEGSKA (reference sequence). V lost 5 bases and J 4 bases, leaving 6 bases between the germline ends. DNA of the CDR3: TGCAGTGCTGGACCGGGAAACACCATATATTTT. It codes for CSAGPGNTIYF.

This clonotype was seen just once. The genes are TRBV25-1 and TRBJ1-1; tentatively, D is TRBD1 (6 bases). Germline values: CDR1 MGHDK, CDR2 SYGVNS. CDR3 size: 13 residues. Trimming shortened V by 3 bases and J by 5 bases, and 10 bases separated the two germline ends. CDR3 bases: TGTGCCAGCAGTGACCAGGGGCGGACTGAAGCTTTCTTT. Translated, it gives CASSDQGRTEAFF.

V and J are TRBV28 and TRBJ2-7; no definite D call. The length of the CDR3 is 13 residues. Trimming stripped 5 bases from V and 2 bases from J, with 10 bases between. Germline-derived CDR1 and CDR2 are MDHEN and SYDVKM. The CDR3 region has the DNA TGTGCCAGCAGTGCAACTCCAACCTACGAGCAGTACTTC. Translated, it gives CASSATPTYEQYF.

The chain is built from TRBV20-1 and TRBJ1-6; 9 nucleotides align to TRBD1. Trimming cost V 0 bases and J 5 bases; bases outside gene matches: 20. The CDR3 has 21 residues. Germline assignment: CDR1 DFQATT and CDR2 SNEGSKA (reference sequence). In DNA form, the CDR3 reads TGCAGTGCTAGAGATCCCGACGGGGGGACAGGGCGCCCTATAAATAATTCACCCCTCCACTTT. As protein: CSARDPDGGTGRPINNSPLHF.

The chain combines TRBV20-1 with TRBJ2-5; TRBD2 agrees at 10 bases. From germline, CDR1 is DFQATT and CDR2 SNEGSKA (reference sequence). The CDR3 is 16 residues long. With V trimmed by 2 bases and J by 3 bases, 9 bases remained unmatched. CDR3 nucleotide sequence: TGCAGTGCTAGAAGGGTAGCGGGGGGACACAAAGAGACCCAGTACTTC. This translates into CSARRVAGGHKETQYF.

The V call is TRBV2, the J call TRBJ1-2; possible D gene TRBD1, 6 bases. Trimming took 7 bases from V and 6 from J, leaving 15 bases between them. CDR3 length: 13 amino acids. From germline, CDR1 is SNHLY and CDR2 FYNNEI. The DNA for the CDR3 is TGTGCCAGCAAACAACAGGGTCCGGATGGCTACACCTTC. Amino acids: CASKQQGPDGYTF.

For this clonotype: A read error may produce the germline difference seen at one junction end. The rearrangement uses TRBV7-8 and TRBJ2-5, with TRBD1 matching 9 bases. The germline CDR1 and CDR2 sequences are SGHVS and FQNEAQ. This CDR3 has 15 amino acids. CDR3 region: CASTPTGGGWETQYF. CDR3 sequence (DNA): TGTGCCAGCACCCCCACAGGGGGCGGTTGGGAGACACAGTACTTC.

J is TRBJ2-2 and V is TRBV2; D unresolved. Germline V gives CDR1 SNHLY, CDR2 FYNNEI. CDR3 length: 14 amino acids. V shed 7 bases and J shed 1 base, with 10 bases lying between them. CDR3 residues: CASMRRENTGELFF. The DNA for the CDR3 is TGTGCCAGCATGCGGAGAGAGAACACCGGGGAGCTGTTTTTT.

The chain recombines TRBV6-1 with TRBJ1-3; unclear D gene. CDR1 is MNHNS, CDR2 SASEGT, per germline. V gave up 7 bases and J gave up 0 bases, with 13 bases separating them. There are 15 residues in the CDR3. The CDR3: CASNLGRNSGNTIYF. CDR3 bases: TGTGCCAGCAACCTAGGGCGGAACTCTGGAAACACCATATATTTT.

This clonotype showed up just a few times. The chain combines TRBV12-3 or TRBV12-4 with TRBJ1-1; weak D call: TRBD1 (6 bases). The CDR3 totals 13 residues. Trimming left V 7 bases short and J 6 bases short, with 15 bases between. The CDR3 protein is CASTVAGGSEAFF. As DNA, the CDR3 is TGTGCCAGCACCGTAGCGGGGGGCTCTGAAGCTTTCTTT.

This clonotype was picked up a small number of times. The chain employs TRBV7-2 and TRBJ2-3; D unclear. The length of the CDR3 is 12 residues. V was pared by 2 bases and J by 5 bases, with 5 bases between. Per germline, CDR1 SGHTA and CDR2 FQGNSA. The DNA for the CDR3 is TGTGCCAGCAGCTTATCCGAAGATACGCAGTATTTT. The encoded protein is CASSLSEDTQYF.

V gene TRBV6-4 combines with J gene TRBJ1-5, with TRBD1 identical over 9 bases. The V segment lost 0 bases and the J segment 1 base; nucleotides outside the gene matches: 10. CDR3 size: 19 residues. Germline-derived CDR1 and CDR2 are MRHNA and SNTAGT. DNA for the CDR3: TGTGCCAGCAGTGACTCATACCTCCGGGACAGGGACAGCAATCAGCCCCAGCATTTT. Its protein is CASSDSYLRDRDSNQPQHF.

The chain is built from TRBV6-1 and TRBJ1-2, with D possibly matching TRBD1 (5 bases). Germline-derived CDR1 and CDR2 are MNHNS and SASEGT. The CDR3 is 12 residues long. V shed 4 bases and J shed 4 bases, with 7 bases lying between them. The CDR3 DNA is TGTGCCAGCAGTGGGGGGGGCTATGGCTACACCTTC. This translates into CASSGGGYGYTF.

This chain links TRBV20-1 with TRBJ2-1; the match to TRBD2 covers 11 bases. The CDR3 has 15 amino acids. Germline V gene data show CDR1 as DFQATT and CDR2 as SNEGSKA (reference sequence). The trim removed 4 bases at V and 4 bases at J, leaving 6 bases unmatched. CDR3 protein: CSATKLAGGYNEQFF. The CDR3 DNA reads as TGCAGTGCTACAAAGCTAGCGGGGGGTTACAATGAGCAGTTCTTC.

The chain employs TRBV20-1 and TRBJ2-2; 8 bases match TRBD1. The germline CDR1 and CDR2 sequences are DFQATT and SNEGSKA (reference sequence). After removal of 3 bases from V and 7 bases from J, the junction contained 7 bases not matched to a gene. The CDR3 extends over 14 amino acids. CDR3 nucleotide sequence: TGCAGTGCTAGCCGGACAGGGAGGAACGGGGAGCTGTTTTTT. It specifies CSASRTGRNGELFF.

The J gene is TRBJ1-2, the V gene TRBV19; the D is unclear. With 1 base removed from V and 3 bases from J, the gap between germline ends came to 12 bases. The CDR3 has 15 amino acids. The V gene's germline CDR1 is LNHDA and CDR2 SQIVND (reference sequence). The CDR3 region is CASSIGRSPDYGYTF. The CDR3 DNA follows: TGTGCCAGTAGTATAGGCCGGTCTCCGGACTATGGCTACACCTTC.

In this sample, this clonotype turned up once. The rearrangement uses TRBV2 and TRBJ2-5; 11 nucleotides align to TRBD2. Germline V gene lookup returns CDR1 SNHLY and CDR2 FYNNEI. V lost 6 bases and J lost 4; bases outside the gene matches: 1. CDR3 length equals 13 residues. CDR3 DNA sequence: TGTGCCAGCAGGACTAGCGGGGTAGAGACCCAGTACTTC. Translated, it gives CASRTSGVETQYF.

The CDR3 sequence is CASRTTGELFF. The CDR3, as DNA: TGTGCCAGTAGAACCACCGGGGAGCTGTTTTTT. V and J are TRBV19 and TRBJ2-2; no clear D gene. The germline gives CDR1 LNHDA, CDR2 SQIVND (reference sequence). Trimming removed 6 bases from V and 4 bases from J, with 3 bases in between. This CDR3 contains 11 residues.

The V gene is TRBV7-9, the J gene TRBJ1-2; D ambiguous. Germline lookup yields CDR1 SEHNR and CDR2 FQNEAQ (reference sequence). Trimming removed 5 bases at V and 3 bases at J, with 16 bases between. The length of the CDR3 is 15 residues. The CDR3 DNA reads TGTGCCAGCAGCCCGCCCAAAGTCTTCGACTATGGCTACACCTTC. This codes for CASSPPKVFDYGYTF.

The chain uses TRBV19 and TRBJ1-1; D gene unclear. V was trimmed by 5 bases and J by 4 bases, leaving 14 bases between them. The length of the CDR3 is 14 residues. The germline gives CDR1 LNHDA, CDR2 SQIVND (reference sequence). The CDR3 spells CASSPDKGSTEAFF. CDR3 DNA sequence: TGTGCCAGTAGTCCCGATAAAGGGAGCACTGAAGCTTTCTTT. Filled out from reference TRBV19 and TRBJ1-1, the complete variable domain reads DGGITQSPKYLFRKEGQNVTLSCEQNLNHDAMYWYRQDPGQGLRLIYYSQIVNDFQKGDIAEGYSVSREKKESFPLTVTSAQKNPTAFYLCASSPDKGSTEAFFGQGTRLTVV.

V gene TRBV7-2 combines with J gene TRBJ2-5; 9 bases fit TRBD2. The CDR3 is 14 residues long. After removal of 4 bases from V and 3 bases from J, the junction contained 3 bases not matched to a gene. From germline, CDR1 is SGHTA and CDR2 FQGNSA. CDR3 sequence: CASSSRTSEETQYF. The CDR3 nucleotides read TGTGCCAGCAGCTCAAGGACTAGCGAAGAGACCCAGTACTTC.